These T cell receptor beta chains were read from a single sample in a study of metastatic and nonmetastatic thyroid tumors. TCRdb redid the clone calls on the PCR reads using MiXCR. Found here are 30,000 to 40,000 clones, around a third of them singletons; the top ten hold roughly a sixth. The sequenced sample was tumor tissue. All receptors derive from a female donor with papillary thyroid cancer or a benign thyroid nodule (not recorded which). Some clones in this sample may be carry-over from other donors' samples. Both conserved end residues are part of each CDR3.

>TRBV4-2
CASSQNVYGYTF
>TRBV2
CASRGDSPYEQYF
>TRBV28
CASSLNTVSYGYTF
>TRBV20-1
CSVEGTPNSPLHF
>TRBV5-4
CASSSVESYNEQFF
>TRBV19
CATSRGGYGTYEQYF
>TRBV24-1
CATSDSAGTSGRGGKDTQYF
>TRBV27
CASGVPGQGFAFF
>TRBV28
CASRSGYEQYF
>TRBV28
CASGTGDAWNYGYTF
>TRBV5-1
CASSFGTGAYEQYF
>TRBV7-6
CASSFGSHYDQYF
>TRBV6-2/TRBV6-3
CASSSRGRSPFPYEQYF
>TRBV20-1
CSARAGLAVKETQYF
>TRBV2
CASSAEGASNYGYTF
>TRBV12-3/TRBV12-4
CASNPSGGTYEQYF
>TRBV19
CASSTTGGRNTEAFF
>TRBV12-3/TRBV12-4
CASSFAGSGVEQYF
>TRBV5-1
CASSRGGVSWGYTF
>TRBV9
CASSSRDAPYNEQFF
>TRBV19
CASTQSAGNTIYF
>TRBV7-2
CASSWQADEQFF
>TRBV28
CASTDRYEQYF
>TRBV11-2
CASSLDPGGDNEQFF
>TRBV7-2
CASSPSGRGSYEQYF
>TRBV12-3/TRBV12-4
CASSPSGQTYGYTF
>TRBV2
CASSSIPGELFF
>TRBV4-1
CASSPLQGASNQPQHF
>TRBV6-2/TRBV6-3
CASSYQLSQGTNYGYTF
>TRBV27
CASSFTRTLAPEQYF
>TRBV20-1
CSARPGGLNEQYF
>TRBV6-1
CASSETGAGANVLTF
>TRBV18
CASSPRTGPSYEQYF
>TRBV6-2/TRBV6-3
CASRPLQGYTEAFF
>TRBV5-1
CASSPGIGLASYEQYF
>TRBV6-2/TRBV6-3
CASSLLTGPHNYEQYF
>TRBV6-2/TRBV6-3
CATGDSSAEINEQFF
>TRBV13
CASSEDIVDGYTF
>TRBV19
CASSVRDRRGSPLHF
>TRBV6-1
CASSKLAGSTDTQYF
>TRBV5-1
CASSVQTGNTEAFF
>TRBV6-1
CASSDAPGGPREQYF